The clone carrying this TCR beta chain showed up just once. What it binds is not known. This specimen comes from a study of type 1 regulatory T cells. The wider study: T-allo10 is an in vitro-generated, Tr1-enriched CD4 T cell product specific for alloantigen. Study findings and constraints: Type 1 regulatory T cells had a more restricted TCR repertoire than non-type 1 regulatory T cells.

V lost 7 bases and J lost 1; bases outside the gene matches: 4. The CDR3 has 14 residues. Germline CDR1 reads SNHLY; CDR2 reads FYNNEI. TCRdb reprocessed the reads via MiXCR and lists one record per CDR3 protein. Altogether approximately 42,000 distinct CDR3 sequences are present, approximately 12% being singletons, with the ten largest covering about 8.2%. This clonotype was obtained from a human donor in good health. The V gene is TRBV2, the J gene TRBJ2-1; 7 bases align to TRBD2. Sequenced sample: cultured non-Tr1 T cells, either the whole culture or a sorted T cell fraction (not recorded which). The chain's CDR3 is CASKSGTSYNEQFF. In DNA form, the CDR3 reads TGTGCCAGCAAAAGCGGGACTTCCTACAATGAGCAGTTCTTC.